This section outlines one T cell receptor beta chain sequence together with its context. The antigen it binds to is not known. No much larger clonotype is one base removed from it; base qualities were not supplied. The sample originates from a study of blood T cell repertoires in COVID-19 (TCRdb year 2020). Concerning the study at large: Collaborator samples came from the United States, Italy and Spain and covered acute and convalescent phases of COVID-19. The prospective study material was composed of cDNA or gDNA derived from T cells, B-cell-depleted T cells, or PBMCs. Deeply sampled blood TCRbeta repertoires from subjects exposed to, actively infected with, or recovered from COVID-19 were included in the dataset. The repertoires were released in a freely available public database meant as a resource for research on the immune response to SARS-CoV-2. Samples were obtained from the ongoing ImmuneRACE study (first 160 participants) and from some 1,200 subjects provided by 6 global collaborators. The sample metadata nearly always contained a de-identified subject ID, COVID-19 status, age in years and sex. Where HLA class I and class II types were available, the types were taken from metadata supplied by the sample provider, not from assay-based typing.

TCRbeta CDR3 regions were amplified from genomic DNA by means of the immunoSEQ Assay, a bias-controlled multiplex PCR. In the source study's methods: The number of nucleated cells in each sample was estimated from the amplification of reference gene primers within the assay. To quantify the absolute abundance of each unique TCRbeta CDR3 rearrangement, sequence reads were collapsed and filtered. Productive Simpson clonality was computed per sample as the square root of Simpson's diversity index over productive rearrangements. TCRdb carries this immuneACCESS record with in-frame sequences only. Its versions omit some clonotypes, under half of them owing to an unresolved V gene in the studies checked, with the rest unexplained. V and J calls plus clone size are reproduced from that table; the DNA served to infer D and trimming. The sample yields 230,000 or so clones; approximately 92% were counted once. The top ten constitute roughly 4.8% of the sample.

Another Seattle source contributed samples from volunteer blood donors who had recovered from COVID-19. Whole blood was collected in K2EDTA tubes by collaborating institutions according to the institutions' own protocols. For TCRbeta analysis, collaborators shipped samples as frozen whole blood, isolated PBMCs, or DNA extracted from either of those sample types. At the junction V is shortened by 5 bases and J by 4 bases, with 9 bases in between. The CDR3 spans 12 residues, from the cysteine through the phenylalanine. CDR3 DNA only is kept here, 36 bases in frame from base 1. CDR1 and CDR2, looked up from the germline V gene, are KGHSH and LQKENI. The investigation overall reported the following: How much clinical and demographic metadata was included differed by source and by participant, and the metadata was provided uncurated.

This sequence was found in a woman aged 40 to 49 who had recovered from COVID-19. The chain links TRBV18 with TRBJ2-7; the D gene is perhaps TRBD1, from 5 matching bases. The sequenced material came from peripheral blood. The DNA is as follows: TGTGCCAGCTCAGCGACAGTTTACGAGCAGTACTTC. This is translated as CASSATVYEQYF.